This TCR beta chain was sequenced during a study of neoadjuvant nivolumab and ipilimumab in lung cancer. Study in general: The combination arm added day-1 ipilimumab 1 mg/kg to nivolumab 3 mg/kg on days 1, 15, 29.

Method: immunoSEQ multiplex PCR; TCRdb's copy keeps in-frame clones and lacks some. This repertoire shows 25,000 to 30,000 clones, 65% to 85% found once; its top ten account for under 8%. The study's findings and limits: Blood richness before therapy tracked richness in tumors resected after neoadjuvant therapy. Only two of four nivolumab-treated tumors gained richness and clonality by surgery. TCR richness and clonality were higher in tumors than adjacent uninvolved lung.

As to this clone: The target antigen is unknown.

The source was peripheral blood, collected before neoadjuvant nivolumab, alone or with ipilimumab. This clonotype was obtained from an adult with non-small cell lung cancer.

DNA of the CDR3: TGTGCCAGCAGTAGTCCCGGGACAGGGAGTGGCTACACCTTC. Its translation is CASSSPGTGSGYTF. The chain couples TRBV6-5 to TRBJ1-2, with 9 bases lining up with TRBD1. Germline V gene lookup returns CDR1 MNHEY and CDR2 SVGAGI. The CDR3 covers 14 residues. With V trimmed by 5 bases and J by 7 bases, 8 bases remained unmatched.